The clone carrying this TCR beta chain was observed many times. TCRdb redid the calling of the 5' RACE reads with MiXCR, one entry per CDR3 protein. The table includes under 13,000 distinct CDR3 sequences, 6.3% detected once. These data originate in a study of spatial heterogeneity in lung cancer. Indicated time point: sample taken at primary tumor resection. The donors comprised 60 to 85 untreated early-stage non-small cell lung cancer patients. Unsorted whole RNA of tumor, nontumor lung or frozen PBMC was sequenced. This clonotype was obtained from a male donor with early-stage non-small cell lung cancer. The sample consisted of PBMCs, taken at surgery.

This CDR3 is CASSLGRVDSGANVLTF. The CDR3 coding sequence is TGCGCCAGCAGCTTGGGGCGGGTCGACTCTGGGGCCAACGTCCTGACTTTC. This chain connects TRBV5-1 to TRBJ2-6; a weak D match, TRBD2 (5 bases). Germline-derived CDR1 and CDR2 are SGHRS and YFSETQ. Deletions cut 0 bases from V and 0 bases from J, with 10 bases between. The CDR3 is 17 amino acids.